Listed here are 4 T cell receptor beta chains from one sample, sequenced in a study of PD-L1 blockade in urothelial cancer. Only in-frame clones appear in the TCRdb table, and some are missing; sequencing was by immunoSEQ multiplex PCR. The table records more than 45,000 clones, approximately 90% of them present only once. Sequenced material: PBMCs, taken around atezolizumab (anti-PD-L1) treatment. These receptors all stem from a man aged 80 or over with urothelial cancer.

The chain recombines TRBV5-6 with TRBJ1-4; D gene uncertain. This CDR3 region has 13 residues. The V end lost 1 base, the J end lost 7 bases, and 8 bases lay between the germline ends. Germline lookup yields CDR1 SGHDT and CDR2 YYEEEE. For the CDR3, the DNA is TGTGCCAGCAGCTTGACAGTCGGTGAAAAACTGTTTTTT. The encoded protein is CASSLTVGEKLFF.

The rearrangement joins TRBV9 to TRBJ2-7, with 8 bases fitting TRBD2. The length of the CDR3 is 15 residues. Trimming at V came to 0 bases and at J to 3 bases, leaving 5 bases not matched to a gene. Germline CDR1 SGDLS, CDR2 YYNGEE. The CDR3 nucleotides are TGTGCCAGCAGCGTAGGTAGCGGGACCCACTACGAGCAGTACTTC. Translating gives CASSVGSGTHYEQYF.

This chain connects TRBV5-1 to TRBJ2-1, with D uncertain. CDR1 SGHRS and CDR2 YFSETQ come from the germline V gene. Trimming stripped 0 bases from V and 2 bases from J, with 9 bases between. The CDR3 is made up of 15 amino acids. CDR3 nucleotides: TGCGCCAGCAGCTTGGCTCTGTTTGCCTACAATGAGCAGTTCTTC. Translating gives CASSLALFAYNEQFF.

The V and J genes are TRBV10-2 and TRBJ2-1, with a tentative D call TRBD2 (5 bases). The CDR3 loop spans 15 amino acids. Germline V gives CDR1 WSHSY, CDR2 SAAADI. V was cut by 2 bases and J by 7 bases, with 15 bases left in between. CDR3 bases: TGCGCCAGCAGTGAGCCTAGGAGGTCGGGAAATGAGCAGTTCTTC. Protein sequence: CASSEPRRSGNEQFF.